The rows below give T cell receptor beta chains drawn from one sample of a study of T cell repertoires in cytomegalovirus infection. Via MiXCR, TCRdb re-called the reads, giving one row per CDR3 protein. Seen here are 200,000 to 300,000 distinct CDR3 sequences, around 15% observed once, and the top ten hold around 9%. Sample: PBMCs. The receptor source for this set is a human donor in good health (CMV status not recorded). Some clones in this sample may be carry-over from other donors' samples. CDR3s include the opening cysteine and the closing phenylalanine or tryptophan. Each record gives: clone size, J gene, D gene, V gene, CDR3 protein, CDR3 DNA. D genes are given only for firm matches. Not every row has a clone size; where given, it reads once, few, many or a size class.

size: many
J: TRBJ1-1
D: .
V: TRBV7-2
CDR3: CASSVGPNTEAFF
DNA: TGTGCCAGCAGCGTGGGCCCGAACACTGAAGCTTTCTTT

size: .
J: TRBJ1-4
D: .
V: TRBV18
CDR3: CASSPPSVEKLFF
DNA: TGTGCCAGCTCACCTCCCTCCGTAGAAAAACTGTTTTTT

size: many
J: TRBJ2-2
D: .
V: TRBV10-3
CDR3: CAISGSAPTPTGELFF
DNA: TGTGCCATCAGTGGATCAGCCCCCACCCCGACCGGGGAGCTGTTTTTT

size: .
J: TRBJ2-1
D: TRBD1
V: TRBV2
CDR3: CASSEAGTGGQGGLF
DNA: TGTGCCAGCAGTGAAGCAGGGACAGGGGGCCAGGGGGGGCTCTTC

size: many
J: TRBJ1-3
D: .
V: TRBV7-2
CDR3: CASSFVGAENTIYF
DNA: TGTGCCAGCAGCTTCGTAGGGGCGGAAAACACCATATATTTT

size: .
J: TRBJ2-3
D: TRBD1
V: TRBV6-1
CDR3: CASSLENRQGPRDTQYF
DNA: TGTGCCAGCAGTCTAGAAAACCGACAGGGACCACGCGATACGCAGTATTTT

size: .
J: TRBJ2-7
D: .
V: TRBV12-3/TRBV12-4
CDR3: CASSPPGAGVGEQYF
DNA: TGTGCCAGCAGTCCTCCGGGGGCAGGGGTGGGCGAGCAGTACTTC

size: many
J: TRBJ1-2
D: TRBD1
V: TRBV5-6
CDR3: CASSRTGGDLGYGYTF
DNA: TGTGCCAGCAGCAGGACAGGGGGTGACCTCGGTTATGGCTACACCTTC

size: few
J: TRBJ1-1
D: TRBD1
V: TRBV2
CDR3: CAEPRTGLNTEAFF
DNA: TGTGCCGAGCCAAGGACAGGATTGAACACTGAAGCTTTCTTT

size: few
J: TRBJ2-5
D: .
V: TRBV4-1
CDR3: CASSQDRVRETQYF
DNA: TGCGCCAGCAGCCAAGATCGGGTACGGGAGACCCAGTACTTC

size: many
J: TRBJ2-1
D: TRBD2
V: TRBV7-3
CDR3: CASSLKSGLAAMNEQFF
DNA: TGTGCCAGCAGCTTAAAATCCGGACTAGCTGCAATGAATGAGCAGTTCTTC

size: .
J: TRBJ2-7
D: .
V: TRBV5-6
CDR3: CASSQDSYPIYEQYF
DNA: TGTGCCAGCAGCCAGGACTCCTACCCCATCTACGAGCAGTACTTC

size: many
J: TRBJ2-2
D: .
V: TRBV7-8
CDR3: CASSTRAASRSGELFF
DNA: TGTGCCAGCAGTACTAGGGCGGCTAGTCGGTCCGGGGAGCTGTTTTTT

size: .
J: TRBJ2-6
D: TRBD1
V: TRBV29-1
CDR3: CSVGQGAGANVLTF
DNA: TGCAGCGTGGGACAGGGGGCTGGGGCCAACGTCCTGACTTTC

size: .
J: TRBJ1-2
D: .
V: TRBV19
CDR3: CASSTARQGDGYTF
DNA: TGTGCCAGTAGTACCGCTCGCCAGGGCGATGGCTACACCTTC

size: many
J: TRBJ1-3
D: .
V: TRBV6-2/TRBV6-3
CDR3: CATLPHSLSSGNTIYF
DNA: TGTGCCACACTACCGCACAGCCTTTCCTCTGGAAACACCATATATTTT

size: .
J: TRBJ2-7
D: .
V: TRBV27
CDR3: CASSPAWGWDEQYF
DNA: TGTGCCAGCAGTCCTGCGTGGGGCTGGGACGAGCAGTACTTC

size: few
J: TRBJ2-1
D: .
V: TRBV20-1
CDR3: CSARGLGGDYMRNEQFF
DNA: TGCAGTGCTAGAGGTCTTGGCGGGGATTATATGAGAAATGAGCAGTTCTTC

size: many
J: TRBJ2-5
D: TRBD2
V: TRBV19
CDR3: CASSPGLAQETQYF
DNA: TGTGCCAGTAGTCCAGGACTAGCTCAAGAGACCCAGTACTTC

size: many
J: TRBJ1-1
D: .
V: TRBV25-1
CDR3: CASSESGHTEAFF
DNA: TGTGCCAGCAGTGAATCAGGTCACACTGAAGCTTTCTTT

size: few
J: TRBJ1-1
D: .
V: TRBV12-3/TRBV12-4
CDR3: CASRGQRVTEAFF
DNA: TGTGCCAGCAGAGGACAGCGGGTCACTGAAGCTTTCTTT

size: many
J: TRBJ1-5
D: .
V: TRBV6-2/TRBV6-3
CDR3: CASSYSIGRESVMDQPQHF
DNA: TGTGCCAGCAGTTACTCGATTGGCAGGGAGAGTGTCATGGATCAGCCCCAGCATTTT

size: many
J: TRBJ2-5
D: .
V: TRBV7-2
CDR3: CASSLDPGTQETQYF
DNA: TGTGCCAGCAGCTTAGACCCGGGTACACAAGAGACCCAGTACTTC

size: .
J: TRBJ2-3
D: TRBD1
V: TRBV29-1
CDR3: CSVEGKGQYRTDTQYF
DNA: TGCAGCGTTGAGGGGAAGGGACAGTATCGCACAGATACGCAGTATTTT

size: .
J: TRBJ1-2
D: .
V: TRBV7-9
CDR3: CASSLNGVSYGYTF
DNA: TGTGCCAGCAGCTTAAACGGGGTCAGCTATGGCTACACCTTC

size: many
J: TRBJ2-3
D: .
V: TRBV7-2
CDR3: CASRQVGLSTDTQYF
DNA: TGTGCCAGCAGACAAGTGGGGCTCAGCACAGATACGCAGTATTTT

size: many
J: TRBJ2-1
D: TRBD2
V: TRBV7-9
CDR3: CASSSGLAGGFYPEQFF
DNA: TGTGCCAGCAGTTCCGGACTAGCGGGAGGCTTCTATCCTGAGCAGTTCTTC

size: many
J: TRBJ2-5
D: TRBD1
V: TRBV28
CDR3: CASSTGQAVEETQYF
DNA: TGTGCCAGCAGTACCGGACAGGCAGTGGAAGAGACCCAGTACTTC

size: .
J: TRBJ2-3
D: .
V: TRBV20-1
CDR3: CSARDPSGTDTQYF
DNA: TGCAGTGCTAGAGATCCTAGCGGCACAGATACGCAGTATTTT

size: few
J: TRBJ2-3
D: TRBD2
V: TRBV18
CDR3: CASSPLQRGNTDTQYF
DNA: TGTGCCAGCTCACCACTTCAGCGGGGGAACACAGATACGCAGTATTTT

size: many
J: TRBJ2-1
D: .
V: TRBV7-2
CDR3: CASKSSSPKQFF
DNA: TGTGCCAGCAAGTCTAGCTCACCCAAGCAGTTCTTC

size: many
J: TRBJ1-2
D: .
V: TRBV29-1
CDR3: CSVVPADIRNYGYTF
DNA: TGCAGCGTTGTCCCGGCGGACATCAGAAACTATGGCTACACCTTC

size: many
J: TRBJ1-1
D: .
V: TRBV7-9
CDR3: CASSVAGVDTEAFF
DNA: TGTGCCAGCAGCGTCGCAGGGGTGGACACTGAAGCTTTCTTT

size: few
J: TRBJ2-1
D: .
V: TRBV29-1
CDR3: CSVATPGSHYNEQFF
DNA: TGCAGCGTGGCCACCCCAGGGAGCCATTACAATGAGCAGTTCTTC

size: few
J: TRBJ2-5
D: .
V: TRBV20-1
CDR3: CSARGQAQETQYF
DNA: TGCAGTGCTAGAGGACAGGCCCAAGAGACCCAGTACTTC

size: many
J: TRBJ1-1
D: .
V: TRBV7-2
CDR3: CASSLLDGPTEAFF
DNA: TGTGCCAGCAGCTTACTGGACGGGCCCACTGAAGCTTTCTTT

size: many
J: TRBJ2-7
D: TRBD2
V: TRBV19
CDR3: CASSRGRNEQYF
DNA: TGTGCCAGTTCTCGCGGGAGGAACGAGCAGTACTTC

size: .
J: TRBJ1-1
D: .
V: TRBV29-1
CDR3: CSVCSIGGYTEAFF
DNA: TGCAGCGTTTGTTCGATAGGGGGGTACACTGAAGCTTTCTTT

size: few
J: TRBJ2-7
D: .
V: TRBV28
CDR3: CASSSQLYEQYF
DNA: TGTGCCAGCAGCTCGCAACTCTACGAGCAGTACTTC

size: many
J: TRBJ1-1
D: .
V: TRBV7-2
CDR3: CASSLRQRLEWTRTEAFF
DNA: TGTGCCAGCAGCTTAAGGCAACGTCTGGAATGGACGAGGACTGAAGCTTTCTTT

size: .
J: TRBJ1-2
D: .
V: TRBV20-1
CDR3: CSASDTTTGNLHYGYTF
DNA: TGCAGTGCTAGTGATACCACCACAGGGAACCTACACTATGGCTACACCTTC

size: many
J: TRBJ2-7
D: TRBD1
V: TRBV19
CDR3: CASSIQTGGEFYEQYF
DNA: TGTGCCAGTAGTATACAGACAGGGGGCGAATTCTACGAGCAGTACTTC

size: many
J: TRBJ1-1
D: .
V: TRBV7-9
CDR3: CASSRGLMNTEAFF
DNA: TGTGCCAGCAGCCGGGGACTGATGAACACTGAAGCTTTCTTT

size: many
J: TRBJ1-1
D: TRBD1
V: TRBV5-1
CDR3: CASSFYRGSTEAFF
DNA: TGCGCCAGCAGCTTCTACAGGGGCTCCACTGAAGCTTTCTTT

size: many
J: TRBJ2-7
D: .
V: TRBV28
CDR3: CASRGGLTVYEQYF
DNA: TGTGCCAGCAGAGGGGGGCTAACTGTCTACGAGCAGTACTTC

size: many
J: TRBJ2-1
D: .
V: TRBV7-6
CDR3: CASSLSTNTHNEQFF
DNA: TGTGCCAGCAGCTTAAGCACTAACACTCACAATGAGCAGTTCTTC

size: few
J: TRBJ2-3
D: TRBD2
V: TRBV6-1
CDR3: CASSRGGWGTDTQYF
DNA: TGTGCCAGCAGTCGCGGGGGGTGGGGCACAGATACGCAGTATTTT

size: few
J: TRBJ2-1
D: .
V: TRBV11-1
CDR3: CASSSGRPSYNEQFF
DNA: TGTGCCAGCAGCTCAGGGCGCCCTTCCTACAATGAGCAGTTCTTC

size: .
J: TRBJ1-2
D: TRBD1
V: TRBV29-1
CDR3: CSVEVQGWDYGYTF
DNA: TGCAGCGTTGAAGTACAGGGGTGGGACTATGGCTACACCTTC